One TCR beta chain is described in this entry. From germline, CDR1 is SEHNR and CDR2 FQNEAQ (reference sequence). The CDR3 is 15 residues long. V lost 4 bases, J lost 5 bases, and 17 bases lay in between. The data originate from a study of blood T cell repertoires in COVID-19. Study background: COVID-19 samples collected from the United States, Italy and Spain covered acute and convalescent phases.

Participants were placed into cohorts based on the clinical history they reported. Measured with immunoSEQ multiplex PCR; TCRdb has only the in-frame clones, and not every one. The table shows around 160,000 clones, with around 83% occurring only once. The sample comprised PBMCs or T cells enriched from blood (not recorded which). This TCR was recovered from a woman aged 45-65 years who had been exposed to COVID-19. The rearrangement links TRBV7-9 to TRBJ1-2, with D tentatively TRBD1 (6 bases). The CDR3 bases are TGTGCCAGCAGCTCGACAGGTGTCCTCGAGTATGGCTACACCTTC. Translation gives CASSSTGVLEYGYTF.